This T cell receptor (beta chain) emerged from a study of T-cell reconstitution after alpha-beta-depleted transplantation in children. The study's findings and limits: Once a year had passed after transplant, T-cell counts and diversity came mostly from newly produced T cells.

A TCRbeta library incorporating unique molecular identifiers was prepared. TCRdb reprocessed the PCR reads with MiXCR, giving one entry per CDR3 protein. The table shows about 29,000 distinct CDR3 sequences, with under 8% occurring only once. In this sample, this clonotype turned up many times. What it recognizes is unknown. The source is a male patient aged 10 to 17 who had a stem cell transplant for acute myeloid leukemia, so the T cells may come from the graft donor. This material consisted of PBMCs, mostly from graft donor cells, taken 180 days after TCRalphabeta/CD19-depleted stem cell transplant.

CDR3: CASSFAGVVTEAFF. CDR3 bases: TGTGCCAGCAGTTTCGCGGGTGTGGTAACTGAAGCTTTCTTT. The rearrangement uses TRBV28 and TRBJ1-1; no reliable D call. CDR1 MDHEN and CDR2 SYDVKM come from the germline V gene. The CDR3 runs 14 residues. Trimming took off 3 bases at V and 5 bases at J, with 13 bases between the two ends.